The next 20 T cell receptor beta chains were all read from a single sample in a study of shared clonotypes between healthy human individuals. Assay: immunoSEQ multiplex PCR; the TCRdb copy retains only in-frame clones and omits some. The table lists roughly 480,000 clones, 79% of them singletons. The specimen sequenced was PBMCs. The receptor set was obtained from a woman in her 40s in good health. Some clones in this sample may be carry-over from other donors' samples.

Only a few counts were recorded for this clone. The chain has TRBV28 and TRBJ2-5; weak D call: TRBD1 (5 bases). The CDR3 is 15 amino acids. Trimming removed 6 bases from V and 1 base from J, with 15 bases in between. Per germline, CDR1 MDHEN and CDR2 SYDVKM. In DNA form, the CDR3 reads TGTGCCAGCAGCCACCCGGGTGGGGCCCAAGAGACCCAGTACTTC. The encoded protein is CASSHPGGAQETQYF.

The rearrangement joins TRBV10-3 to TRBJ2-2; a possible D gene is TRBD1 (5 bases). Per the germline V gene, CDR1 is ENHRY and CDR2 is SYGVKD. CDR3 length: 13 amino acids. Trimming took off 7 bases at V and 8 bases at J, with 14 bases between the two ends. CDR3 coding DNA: TGTGCCATCACCCCAGGGTTAGTGGGGGAGCTGTTTTTT. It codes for CAITPGLVGELFF.

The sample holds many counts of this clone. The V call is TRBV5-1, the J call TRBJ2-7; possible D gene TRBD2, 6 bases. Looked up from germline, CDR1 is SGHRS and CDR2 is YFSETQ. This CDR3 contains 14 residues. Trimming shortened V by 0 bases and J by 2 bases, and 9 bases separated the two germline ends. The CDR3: CASSLVAATYEQYF. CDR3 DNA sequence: TGCGCCAGCAGCTTGGTAGCGGCCACCTACGAGCAGTACTTC.

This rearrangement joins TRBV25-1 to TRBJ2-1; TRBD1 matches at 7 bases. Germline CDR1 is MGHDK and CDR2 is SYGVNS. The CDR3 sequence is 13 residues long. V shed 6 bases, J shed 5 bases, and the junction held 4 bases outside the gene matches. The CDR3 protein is CASSPTGDNEQFF. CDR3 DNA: TGTGCCAGCAGCCCCACAGGGGACAATGAGCAGTTCTTC.

The CDR3 loop is CASSLDVLTYEQYF. The DNA of the CDR3 is TGCGCCAGCAGCTTGGATGTCCTAACCTACGAGCAGTACTTC. The chain employs TRBV5-1 and TRBJ2-7; no firm D call. Looked up from germline, CDR1 is SGHRS and CDR2 is YFSETQ. The V end lost 0 bases, the J end lost 2 bases, and 9 bases lay between the germline ends. This CDR3 contains 14 residues.

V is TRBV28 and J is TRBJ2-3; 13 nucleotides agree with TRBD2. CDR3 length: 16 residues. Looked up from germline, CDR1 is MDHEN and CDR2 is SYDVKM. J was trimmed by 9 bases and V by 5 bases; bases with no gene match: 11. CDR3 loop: CASSKTSGGIPGTQYF. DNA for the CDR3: TGTGCCAGCAGTAAGACTAGCGGGGGGATCCCGGGGACGCAGTATTTT.

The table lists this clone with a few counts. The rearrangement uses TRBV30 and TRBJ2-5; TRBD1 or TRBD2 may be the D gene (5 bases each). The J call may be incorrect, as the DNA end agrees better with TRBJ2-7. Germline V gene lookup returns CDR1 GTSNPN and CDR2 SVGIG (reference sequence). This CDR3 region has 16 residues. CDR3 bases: TGTGCCTGGAGTGTACTGAAGGGGCAGAGGGCCTACGAGCAGTACTTC. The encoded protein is CAWSVLKGQRAYEQYF.

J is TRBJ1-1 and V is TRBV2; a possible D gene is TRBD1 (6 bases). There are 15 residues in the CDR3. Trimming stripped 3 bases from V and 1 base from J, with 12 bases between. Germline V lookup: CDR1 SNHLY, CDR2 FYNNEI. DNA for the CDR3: TGTGCCAGCAGTGAGGCAGGGGCGGAGAACACTGAAGCTTTCTTT. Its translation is CASSEAGAENTEAFF.

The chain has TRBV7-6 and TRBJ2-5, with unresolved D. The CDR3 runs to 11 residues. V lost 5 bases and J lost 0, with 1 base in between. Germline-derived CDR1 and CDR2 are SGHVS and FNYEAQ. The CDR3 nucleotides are TGTGCCAGCAGCAACCAAGAGACCCAGTACTTC. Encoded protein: CASSNQETQYF.

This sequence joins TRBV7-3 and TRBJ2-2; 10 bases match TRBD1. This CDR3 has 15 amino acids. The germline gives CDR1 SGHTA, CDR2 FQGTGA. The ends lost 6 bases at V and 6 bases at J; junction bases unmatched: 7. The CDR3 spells CASRQDRGHSGELFF. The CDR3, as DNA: TGTGCCAGCAGACAAGACAGGGGGCATTCCGGGGAGCTGTTTTTT.

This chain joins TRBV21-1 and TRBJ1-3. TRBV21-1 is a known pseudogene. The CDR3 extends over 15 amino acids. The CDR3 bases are TGTGCCAGCAGCAAACTCGGAGGGTGCGAAAACACCATATATTTT. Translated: CASSKLGGCENTIYF.

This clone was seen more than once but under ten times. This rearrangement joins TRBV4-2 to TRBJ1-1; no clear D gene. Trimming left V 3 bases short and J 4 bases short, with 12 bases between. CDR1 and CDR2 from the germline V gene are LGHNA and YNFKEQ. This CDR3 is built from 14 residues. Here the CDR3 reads CASSQEGLGTEAFF. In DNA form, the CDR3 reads TGTGCCAGCAGCCAGGAGGGTTTGGGCACTGAAGCTTTCTTT.

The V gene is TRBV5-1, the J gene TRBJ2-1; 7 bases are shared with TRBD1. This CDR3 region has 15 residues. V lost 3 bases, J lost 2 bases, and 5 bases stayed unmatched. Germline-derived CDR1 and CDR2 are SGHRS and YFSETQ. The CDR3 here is CASSWTGGTYNEQFF. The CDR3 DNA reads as TGCGCCAGCAGCTGGACAGGTGGGACCTACAATGAGCAGTTCTTC.

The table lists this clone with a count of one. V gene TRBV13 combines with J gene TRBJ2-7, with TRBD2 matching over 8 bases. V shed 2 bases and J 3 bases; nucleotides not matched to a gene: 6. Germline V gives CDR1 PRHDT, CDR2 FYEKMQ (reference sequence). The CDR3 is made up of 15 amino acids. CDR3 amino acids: CASSLRPSGHYEQYF. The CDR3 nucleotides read TGTGCCAGCAGCTTAAGGCCTAGCGGGCACTACGAGCAGTACTTC.

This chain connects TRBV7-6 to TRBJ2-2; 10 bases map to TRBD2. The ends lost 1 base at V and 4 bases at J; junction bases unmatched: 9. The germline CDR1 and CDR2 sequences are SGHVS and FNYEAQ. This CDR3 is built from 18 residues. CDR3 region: CASSLEVAGGSITGELFF. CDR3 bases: TGTGCCAGCAGCTTAGAGGTAGCGGGAGGATCGATCACCGGGGAGCTGTTTTTT.

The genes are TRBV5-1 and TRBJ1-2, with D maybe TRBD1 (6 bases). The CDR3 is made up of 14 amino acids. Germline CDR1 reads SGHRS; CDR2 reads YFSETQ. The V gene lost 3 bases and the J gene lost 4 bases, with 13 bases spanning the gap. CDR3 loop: CASSSAQGSYGYTF. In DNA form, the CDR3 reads TGCGCCAGCAGCTCCGCCCAGGGGTCCTATGGCTACACCTTC.

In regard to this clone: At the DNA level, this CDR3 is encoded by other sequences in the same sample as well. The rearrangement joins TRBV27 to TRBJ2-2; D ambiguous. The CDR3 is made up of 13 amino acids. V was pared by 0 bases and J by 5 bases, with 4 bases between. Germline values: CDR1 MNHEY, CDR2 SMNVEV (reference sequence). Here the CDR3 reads CASSLSGTGELFF. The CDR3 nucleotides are TGTGCCAGCAGTTTATCCGGGACCGGGGAGCTGTTTTTT.

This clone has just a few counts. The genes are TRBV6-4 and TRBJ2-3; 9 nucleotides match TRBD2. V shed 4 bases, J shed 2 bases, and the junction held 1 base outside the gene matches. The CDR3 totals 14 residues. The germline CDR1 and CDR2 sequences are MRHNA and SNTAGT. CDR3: CASSVAGDTDTQYF. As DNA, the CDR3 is TGTGCCAGCAGTGTAGCGGGAGACACAGATACGCAGTATTTT.

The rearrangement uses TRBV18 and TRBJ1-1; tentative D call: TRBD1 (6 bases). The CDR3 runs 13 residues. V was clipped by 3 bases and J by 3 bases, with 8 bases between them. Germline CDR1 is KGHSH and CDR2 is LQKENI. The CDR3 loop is CASSPTGYTEAFF. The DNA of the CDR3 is TGTGCCAGCTCACCGACAGGCTACACTGAAGCTTTCTTT.

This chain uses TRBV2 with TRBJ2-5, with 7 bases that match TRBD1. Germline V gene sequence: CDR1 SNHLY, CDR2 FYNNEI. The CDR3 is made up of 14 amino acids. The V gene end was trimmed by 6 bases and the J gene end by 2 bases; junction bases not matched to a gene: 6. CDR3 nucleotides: TGTGCCAGCAGCACACAGGGGCAACAAGAGACCCAGTACTTC. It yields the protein CASSTQGQQETQYF.